This T cell receptor beta chain stems from a study of chemoradiotherapy in HPV16-positive cancers. General observations from the study: Candidate HPV-specific clones and E7-related TCR motifs grew in tumor during treatment. The functional HPV-specific definition rests on just two HPV16-positive patients. HPV-responsive T-cell expansion during chemoradiotherapy was linked to improved recurrence-free survival in HPV16-positive patients.

TCRdb's copy holds only in-frame clones and misses some; the assay was immunoSEQ multiplex PCR. The sample carries 8,000 or so clones, 60% to 85% recorded once. This CDR3 has 14 residues. Trimming removed 2 bases at V and 7 bases at J, with 13 bases between. Per the germline V gene, CDR1 is MNHEY and CDR2 is SMNVEV (reference sequence). Over chemoradiotherapy, repertoires were sampled more than once. Remarks on this clone: The antigen is not known.

The receptor comes from a human donor with HPV-associated anogenital cancer. The rearrangement joins TRBV27 to TRBJ2-3; D is perhaps TRBD2 (6 bases). Sampling was conducted from a patient who underwent chemoradiotherapy. CDR3 bases: TGTGCCAGCAGTTTAAGGTCGGGCGGGAATACGCAGTATTTT. Amino acids: CASSLRSGGNTQYF.